These 20 T cell receptor beta chains were sequenced from one sample in a study of blood T cell repertoires in COVID-19. Sequencing was performed with immunoSEQ multiplex PCR; in TCRdb, only in-frame clones are kept and a portion is missing. The data contain 100,000 to 150,000 clones, around 80% of them singletons. The sample comprised peripheral blood. The source of these receptors is a woman between 45 and 65 years old with acute or convalescent COVID-19.

The chain carries TRBV10-3 and TRBJ1-6; D gene unclear. V was shortened by 4 bases and J by 7 bases, with 5 bases between the two germline ends. The CDR3 length is 12 residues. CDR1 ENHRY and CDR2 SYGVKD come from the germline V gene. The CDR3 DNA is TGTGCCATCAGTGTGGAGAATTCACCCCTCCACTTT. This gives the protein CAISVENSPLHF.

V and J are TRBV4-2 and TRBJ2-2, with D possibly TRBD2 on 6 matching bases. The CDR3 covers 15 residues. Trimming stripped 6 bases from V and 2 bases from J, with 13 bases between. Per germline, CDR1 LGHNA and CDR2 YNFKEQ. The chain's CDR3 is CASRREASNTGELFF. The CDR3 nucleotides are TGTGCCAGCAGGCGGGAAGCCAGCAACACCGGGGAGCTGTTTTTT.

The J gene is TRBJ2-7, the V gene TRBV5-5; maybe TRBD2 (5 bases). The germline V and J ends were trimmed by 0 bases and 5 bases, with 9 bases remaining between them. Germline assignment: CDR1 SGHKS and CDR2 YYEKEE (reference sequence). CDR3 length: 13 amino acids. The CDR3 region is CASSLGPGNEQYF. In nucleotides, the CDR3 is TGTGCCAGCAGCTTGGGTCCGGGAAACGAGCAGTACTTC.

This sequence joins TRBV29-1 and TRBJ2-2; TRBD1 might be the D (6 bases). Trimming removed 2 bases at V and 3 bases at J, with 7 bases between. The CDR3 totals 13 residues. The germline gives CDR1 SQVTM, CDR2 ANQGSEA. As DNA, the CDR3 is TGCAGCGTTGAAACAGGGTACACCGGGGAGCTGTTTTTT. Translating gives CSVETGYTGELFF.

CDR3 in DNA: TGTGCCAGTAGTATCCAGGGGAATGTGGGAGAGACCCAGTACTTC. Amino acid sequence: CASSIQGNVGETQYF. The V and J genes are TRBV19 and TRBJ2-5, with D perhaps matching TRBD1 (6 bases). This CDR3 has 15 amino acids. The V end lost 3 bases, the J end lost 4 bases, and 15 bases lay between the germline ends. Per germline, CDR1 LNHDA and CDR2 SQIVND (reference sequence).

V is TRBV5-1 and J is TRBJ1-2, with unresolved D. The CDR3 has 13 amino acids. CDR1 and CDR2 from the germline V gene are SGHRS and YFSETQ. Trimming shortened V by 0 bases and J by 0 bases, and 3 bases separated the two germline ends. The CDR3 DNA is TGCGCCAGCAGCTTGGCGGCTAACTATGGCTACACCTTC. Translation gives CASSLAANYGYTF.

This clone appeared a few times. V gene TRBV5-6 combines with J gene TRBJ1-5; 9 nucleotides line up with TRBD1. Trimming at V came to 4 bases and at J to 0 bases, leaving 11 bases not matched to a gene. Germline V gene data show CDR1 as SGHDT and CDR2 as YYEEEE. The CDR3 is made up of 18 amino acids. DNA for the CDR3: TGTGCCAGCAGCCGGACAGGGGAGGGAACCTATAGCAATCAGCCCCAGCATTTT. This encodes CASSRTGEGTYSNQPQHF.

The chain carries TRBV18 and TRBJ2-7; TRBD1 aligns across 7 bases. CDR3 length equals 15 residues. With 5 bases clipped from V and 0 bases from J, the junction kept 7 bases outside the gene matches. The germline CDR1 and CDR2 sequences are KGHSH and LQKENI. The CDR3 is CASSATGPFSYEQYF. The CDR3 nucleotides read TGTGCCAGCTCAGCGACAGGGCCGTTCTCCTACGAGCAGTACTTC.

This clone is a singleton in its sample. This chain links TRBV4-2 with TRBJ1-5; 7 positions agree with TRBD1. Germline loops: CDR1 LGHNA, CDR2 YNFKEQ. V shed 2 bases, J shed 7 bases, and the junction held 11 bases outside the gene matches. The CDR3 has 16 residues. As DNA, the CDR3 is TGTGCCAGCAGCCAAAACGGGGGACAGAGTCACCAGCCCCAGCATTTT. Amino acid sequence: CASSQNGGQSHQPQHF.

This chain connects TRBV10-3 to TRBJ2-6; D not certain. The CDR3 sequence is 13 residues long. Deletions cut 6 bases from V and 4 bases from J, with 7 bases between. Germline-derived CDR1 and CDR2 are ENHRY and SYGVKD. The CDR3 DNA reads as TGTGCCATCAGGGCTTCCGGGGCCAACGTCCTGACTTTC. Its translation: CAIRASGANVLTF.

The J gene is TRBJ2-5, the V gene TRBV29-1, with D possibly TRBD1 on 5 matching bases. This CDR3 has 12 residues. Trimming removed 4 bases at V and 0 bases at J, with 6 bases between. The germline V gene encodes CDR1 SQVTM and CDR2 ANQGSEA. CDR3 coding DNA: TGCAGCGTTGCAGGGAACCAAGAGACCCAGTACTTC. This gives the protein CSVAGNQETQYF. Together with reference TRBV29-1 and TRBJ2-5, the CDR3 gives the full variable domain: SAVISQKPSRDICQRGTSLTIQCQVDSQVTMMFWYRQQPGQSLTLIATANQGSEATYESGFVIDKFPISRPNLTFSTLTVSNMSPEDSSIYLCSVAGNQETQYFGPGTRLLVL.

The chain has TRBV5-6 and TRBJ2-3, with D possibly being TRBD2 (5 bases). Germline CDR1 and CDR2: SGHDT and YYEEEE. The germline V and J ends were trimmed by 4 bases and 11 bases, with 14 bases remaining between them. The CDR3 sequence is 12 residues long. Written as DNA, the CDR3 is TGTGCCAGCAGCCAGAGTGGGAGCCTGCAGTATTTT. Its translation is CASSQSGSLQYF. Using reference TRBV5-6 and TRBJ2-3 for the parts outside the CDR3, the full variable domain is DAGVTQSPTHLIKTRGQQVTLRCSPKSGHDTVSWYQQALGQGPQFIFQYYEEEERQRGNFPDRFSGHQFPNYSSELNVNALLLGDSALYLCASSQSGSLQYFGPGTRLTVL.

As concerns this clone: The same CDR3 can be traced to other DNA sequences in this sample. The rearrangement joins TRBV27 to TRBJ2-3, with 7 bases that match TRBD2. J lost 4 bases, V lost 2 bases, and 0 bases had no gene match. This CDR3 contains 13 residues. Germline V lookup: CDR1 MNHEY, CDR2 SMNVEV (reference sequence). The CDR3 is CASSLAGADTQYF. DNA of the CDR3: TGTGCCAGCAGTTTAGCGGGGGCAGATACGCAGTATTTT.

V gene TRBV4-1 combines with J gene TRBJ2-5, with 12 nucleotides matching TRBD2. CDR3 length equals 19 residues. Germline lookup yields CDR1 MGHRA and CDR2 YSYEKL. With V trimmed by 0 bases and J by 1 base, 9 bases remained unmatched. The DNA of the CDR3 is TGCGCCAGCAGCCAAGATCGGGGGCGACTAGCGGGAGCCCAAGAGACCCAGTACTTC. This codes for CASSQDRGRLAGAQETQYF.

This clone has a single count. The J gene is TRBJ2-3, the V gene TRBV3-1 (or the pseudogene TRBV3-2); 10 positions match TRBD2. The CDR3 consists of 16 residues. From germline, CDR1 is LGHDT and CDR2 YNNKEL (reference sequence). The V gene end was trimmed by 1 base and the J gene end by 4 bases; junction bases not matched to a gene: 5. The CDR3 is CASSQGASGSSDTQYF. CDR3 nucleotides: TGTGCCAGCAGCCAAGGGGCTAGCGGGAGCTCAGATACGCAGTATTTT.

The chain has TRBV29-1 and TRBJ2-5; the D is unclear. V was pared by 4 bases and J by 7 bases, with 7 bases between. CDR1 and CDR2 (germline): SQVTM, ANQGSEA. The CDR3 consists of 10 residues. CDR3 residues: CSVGSGTQYF. The CDR3 DNA follows: TGCAGCGTTGGTTCCGGGACCCAGTACTTC.

The chain couples TRBV28 to TRBJ1-6; 7 bases fit TRBD1. J was trimmed by 5 bases and V by 6 bases; bases with no gene match: 7. Germline V gene lookup returns CDR1 MDHEN and CDR2 SYDVKM. The CDR3 contains 15 residues. CDR3 DNA: TGTGCCAGCAGCCCCGGGACAGTCCATAATTCACCCCTCCACTTT. It specifies CASSPGTVHNSPLHF.

The rearrangement joins TRBV9 to TRBJ2-1, with D unclear. V shed 4 bases and J shed 8 bases, with 16 bases lying between them. The CDR3 loop spans 14 amino acids. Germline V gene data show CDR1 as SGDLS and CDR2 as YYNGEE. CDR3 nucleotide sequence: TGTGCCAGCAGCCAAACCCCGGATAGCCATGAGCAGTTCTTC. Translated, it gives CASSQTPDSHEQFF. The variable domain in full, with the rest retrieved from reference TRBV9 and TRBJ2-1, is DSGVTQTPKHLITATGQRVTLRCSPRSGDLSVYWYQQSLDQGLQFLIQYYNGEERAKGNILERFSAQQFPDLHSELNLSSLELGDSALYFCASSQTPDSHEQFFGPGTRLTVL.

Comments on this clone: Different DNA sequences within this sample yield the same CDR3. This chain uses TRBV9 with TRBJ2-3, with D perhaps matching TRBD2 (6 bases). The germline gives CDR1 SGDLS, CDR2 YYNGEE. The V gene lost 4 bases and the J gene lost 3 bases, with 18 bases spanning the gap. This CDR3 has 16 residues. CDR3: CASSPPGGRGTDTQYF. CDR3 bases: TGTGCCAGCAGCCCCCCCGGGGGTAGGGGTACAGATACGCAGTATTTT.

This chain uses TRBV19 with TRBJ2-5, with 7 positions matching TRBD2. V lost 3 bases, J lost 4 bases, and 8 bases stayed unmatched. The germline V gene has CDR1 LNHDA and CDR2 SQIVND (reference sequence). This CDR3 has 15 amino acids. The CDR3 reads CASSINGGTRETQYF. The CDR3 DNA is TGTGCCAGTAGTATTAACGGGGGGACCAGAGAGACCCAGTACTTC.